The source of this T cell receptor (beta chain) is a study of blood T cell repertoires in COVID-19. Study as a whole: Nucleic acid was either cDNA or gDNA, and it came from T cells, B-cell-depleted T cells, or PBMCs.

Generated by immunoSEQ multiplex PCR, the TCRdb table keeps only in-frame clones and is missing some. The sample includes tens of thousands of clones, about nine tenths of them seen just once. This clone has just one count. At one of its ends the junction is not consistent with the germline gene, which may arise from a read error. Per the germline V gene, CDR1 is WSHSY and CDR2 is SAAADI. CDR3 length: 13 amino acids. The sequence was collected from a man aged 50 to 60 with active COVID-19. This chain connects TRBV10-2 to TRBJ2-4, with TRBD2 matching 9 bases. Sequenced sample: peripheral blood. The CDR3 DNA is TGCGCCAGCAGTGAGTTTAGCGGGGGTCAACCTGACTTC. Translated, it gives CASSEFSGGQPDF.